This T cell receptor beta chain is drawn from a study of T-cell reconstitution after alpha-beta-depleted transplantation in children. This clonotype came up a few times. Preparing the TCRbeta library involved the use of unique molecular identifiers. From the PCR reads, TCRdb called clonotypes with MiXCR, one entry per CDR3 protein. The sample includes roughly 300,000 distinct CDR3 sequences, almost 10% seen only once; the top ten take roughly a tenth. The CDR3 contains 15 residues. Germline-derived CDR1 and CDR2 are SGHTA and FQGTGA. With V trimmed by 4 bases and J by 0 bases, 4 bases remained unmatched.

The clonotype originates from a human donor who donated a stem cell graft to a child with SCID. Sequenced here: PBMCs from the stem cell graft donor, sampled from the stem cell graft. The chain links TRBV7-3 to TRBJ2-3, with 7 bases fitting TRBD2. The CDR3 here is CASSSSGASTDTQYF. The CDR3 nucleotides are TGTGCCAGCAGCTCGAGCGGGGCCAGCACAGATACGCAGTATTTT.